A selection of T cell receptor beta chains follows, all from one sample in a study of response to subunit inactivated influenza vaccine. A single record per CDR3 protein comes from TCRdb applying MiXCR to the RT-PCR reads. This sample yields roughly 520,000 distinct CDR3 sequences, of which roughly 25% are seen a single time; approximately 2% belongs to the top ten. The specimen was CD4+ T cells sorted from PBMCs, collected 4 to 6 days after vaccination. These receptors were taken from a man in his fifties or sixties who received an inactivated influenza vaccine. Each CDR3 is given without its conserved first and last residue. Fields, in order: V gene, J gene, CDR3 protein.

V gene: TRBV20-1
J gene: TRBJ2-3
CDR3 protein: SARGGRHTDTQY

V gene: TRBV20-1
J gene: TRBJ2-5
CDR3 protein: SARDWVAETQY

V gene: TRBV24-1
J gene: TRBJ2-5
CDR3 protein: ATSDFRQGIGSRETQY

V gene: TRBV7-9
J gene: TRBJ2-2
CDR3 protein: ASSANRETGELF

V gene: TRBV12-3/TRBV12-4
J gene: TRBJ1-6
CDR3 protein: ASPIRIPPLH

V gene: TRBV20-1
J gene: TRBJ2-7
CDR3 protein: SANGQLAGGGSYEQY

V gene: TRBV19
J gene: TRBJ1-5
CDR3 protein: ASSMGRRANPNQPQH

V gene: TRBV24-1
J gene: TRBJ2-1
CDR3 protein: ATSDSRSSYNEQF

V gene: TRBV11-2
J gene: TRBJ2-2
CDR3 protein: ASSLVAGFSYTGELF

V gene: TRBV29-1
J gene: TRBJ2-5
CDR3 protein: SVDRQGETQY

V gene: TRBV10-3
J gene: TRBJ1-1
CDR3 protein: AITLTVNTEAF

V gene: TRBV7-9
J gene: TRBJ2-1
CDR3 protein: ASSLDSGWEQF

V gene: TRBV12-3/TRBV12-4
J gene: TRBJ2-2
CDR3 protein: ASSGLNTGELF

V gene: TRBV20-1
J gene: TRBJ2-3
CDR3 protein: SAREVQRTYSSLY

V gene: TRBV3-1
J gene: TRBJ2-1
CDR3 protein: ASSQVVGGGNNEQF

V gene: TRBV7-3
J gene: TRBJ1-1
CDR3 protein: ASRLRETEAF

V gene: TRBV7-2
J gene: TRBJ2-3
CDR3 protein: ASSLEARRSDTQY

V gene: TRBV20-1
J gene: TRBJ2-1
CDR3 protein: RTGGSYNEQF

V gene: TRBV20-1
J gene: TRBJ1-5
CDR3 protein: SAVTGINQPQH

V gene: TRBV6-1
J gene: TRBJ1-2
CDR3 protein: ASSPGAIIAGGYT

V gene: TRBV2
J gene: TRBJ2-2
CDR3 protein: ASRLPGPNTGELF

V gene: TRBV2
J gene: TRBJ2-2
CDR3 protein: ASSNGGGELF

V gene: TRBV6-2/TRBV6-3
J gene: TRBJ2-3
CDR3 protein: ASSRAGLGESDTQY

V gene: TRBV7-6
J gene: TRBJ2-2
CDR3 protein: ASSRTGANTGELF

V gene: TRBV15
J gene: TRBJ1-5
CDR3 protein: ATSRVIPGQPQH

V gene: TRBV12-3/TRBV12-4
J gene: TRBJ2-7
CDR3 protein: ASSWTASEQY

V gene: TRBV18
J gene: TRBJ2-7
CDR3 protein: ASSPPSGRFVEQY

V gene: TRBV6-2/TRBV6-3
J gene: TRBJ2-7
CDR3 protein: ASAGQTYEQY

V gene: TRBV3-1
J gene: TRBJ2-5
CDR3 protein: ASSQGEETLY

V gene: TRBV20-1
J gene: TRBJ2-1
CDR3 protein: SARLTDEQF

V gene: TRBV5-1
J gene: TRBJ1-2
CDR3 protein: ASSPRDIPGYT

V gene: TRBV9
J gene: TRBJ1-1
CDR3 protein: ASSPGRENTEAF

V gene: TRBV7-6
J gene: TRBJ2-1
CDR3 protein: ASSLIASGSGNEQF

V gene: TRBV9
J gene: TRBJ2-7
CDR3 protein: ASSSRSGQGVFNEQY

V gene: TRBV5-1
J gene: TRBJ2-1
CDR3 protein: ASSLVGQNNEQF

V gene: TRBV7-2
J gene: TRBJ2-7
CDR3 protein: ASSPSWRGHEQY

V gene: TRBV18
J gene: TRBJ2-2
CDR3 protein: ASSPPGITGELF

V gene: TRBV6-6
J gene: TRBJ1-2
CDR3 protein: ASSLGELLGYT

V gene: TRBV2
J gene: TRBJ1-1
CDR3 protein: ASSDPDKNTEAF

V gene: TRBV7-8
J gene: TRBJ2-7
CDR3 protein: ASSLAPTSGSIYEQY

V gene: TRBV7-9
J gene: TRBJ2-3
CDR3 protein: ASSPGTTYTDTQY

V gene: TRBV4-2
J gene: TRBJ2-7
CDR3 protein: ASSQARDRAYEQY

V gene: TRBV12-3/TRBV12-4
J gene: TRBJ1-2
CDR3 protein: ASTVDRDGYT

V gene: TRBV20-1
J gene: TRBJ1-6
CDR3 protein: SALGSWDSPLH

V gene: TRBV5-5
J gene: TRBJ1-6
CDR3 protein: ASSLVRDHNSPLH

V gene: TRBV4-2
J gene: TRBJ2-7
CDR3 protein: ASSQEGQGLEQY

V gene: TRBV11-2
J gene: TRBJ2-5
CDR3 protein: ASSSYSETQY

V gene: TRBV6-5
J gene: TRBJ2-1
CDR3 protein: ASSYPGLADAKNEQF

V gene: TRBV11-2
J gene: TRBJ2-7
CDR3 protein: ASSLYASGSSYEQY

V gene: TRBV7-8
J gene: TRBJ2-1
CDR3 protein: ASSPSNLAVYNEQF

V gene: TRBV12-3/TRBV12-4
J gene: TRBJ2-2
CDR3 protein: ASSAGPVGLF

V gene: TRBV28
J gene: TRBJ2-5
CDR3 protein: ASSRGGQKTQY

V gene: TRBV7-6
J gene: TRBJ1-1
CDR3 protein: ASSRPTSLGGTEAF